This T cell receptor beta chain was found in a study of blood T cell repertoires in COVID-19. For the study at large: Samples taken during acute and convalescent COVID-19 were collected in the United States, Italy and Spain. The cDNA or gDNA used as material had been derived from T cells, B-cell-depleted T cells, or PBMCs.

Germline CDR1 reads SGDLS; CDR2 reads YYNGEE. J was trimmed by 6 bases and V by 2 bases; bases with no gene match: 13. CDR3 length: 17 residues. The repertoire was sequenced with immunoSEQ multiplex PCR; TCRdb's copy has only in-frame clones and lacks some. The repertoire consists of 55,000 to 80,000 clones, with 75% to 90% occurring once and the leading ten covering roughly 2.4%. The receptor was isolated from a human donor in a cohort sampled during active COVID-19. The chain joins TRBV9 to TRBJ2-1; 8 bases fit TRBD2. The sample comprised peripheral blood. CDR3 sequence (DNA): TGTGCCAGCAGCGTCGAAGGTTGGAGCGGGAGTCGCAATGAGCAGTTCTTC. Translating it yields CASSVEGWSGSRNEQFF.